This TCR beta chain appears in the sequencing data of a study of blood T cells in healthy people across ages. With a J-beta primer mix and a sample-barcoded 5' primer, a second PCR ran 7 to 11 cycles. TCRdb independently ran MiXCR on the 5' RACE reads; one entry per CDR3 protein. The data show about 1.5 million distinct CDR3 sequences, 42% seen once. Trimming stripped 3 bases from V and 4 bases from J, with 9 bases between. The CDR3 runs to 12 residues. Germline values: CDR1 DFQATT, CDR2 SNEGSKA (reference sequence). In its sample, this clonotype was seen a few times. The antigen is not known. General study points: Greater diversity and more naive CD4+ cells were seen in long-lived donors than in aged donors.

Sequences were obtained from blood. This TCR derives from a woman between 18 and 29 years old in good health. The rearrangement links TRBV20-1 to TRBJ1-2; D ambiguous. CDR3 sequence (DNA): TGCAGTGCTAGTACCGAAGGCTATGGCTACACCTTC. This translates into CSASTEGYGYTF.